Sequencing of this T cell receptor beta chain was carried out in a study of cytomegalovirus exposure and HLA in healthy donors. The PCR contained 60 Vbeta and 13 Jbeta primers. The protocol was immunoSEQ multiplex PCR, while the TCRdb copy is restricted to in-frame clones and leaves out a portion. Of about 200,000 clones listed, roughly three quarters are singletons. Regarding this clone: Its antigen is unknown.

Whole-study findings and limits: CMV antigen specificity of a few CMV-associated chains was confirmed in vitro.

The CDR3 has 18 residues. V dropped 0 bases and J dropped 2 bases, with 19 bases sitting between them. Looked up from germline, CDR1 is SGDLS and CDR2 is YYNGEE. Sequenced material: PBMCs. The source of this sequence is a man in his fifties or sixties in good health and CMV-seronegative. The chain is built from TRBV9 and TRBJ2-3; D is possibly TRBD2 (5 bases). The CDR3 loop reads CASSVGTKLGGPTDTQYF. The CDR3 DNA follows: TGTGCCAGCAGCGTAGGAACGAAGCTAGGCGGGCCCACAGATACGCAGTATTTT.